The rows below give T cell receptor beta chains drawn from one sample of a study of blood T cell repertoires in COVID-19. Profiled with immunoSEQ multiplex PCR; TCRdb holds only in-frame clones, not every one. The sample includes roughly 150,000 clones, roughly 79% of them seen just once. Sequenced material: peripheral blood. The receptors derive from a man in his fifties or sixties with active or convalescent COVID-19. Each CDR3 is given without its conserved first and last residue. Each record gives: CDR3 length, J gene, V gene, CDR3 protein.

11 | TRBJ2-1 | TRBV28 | ASRRTSYNEQF
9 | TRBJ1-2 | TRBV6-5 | ASRFLDGYT
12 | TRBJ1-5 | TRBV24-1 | ATSDLDSPGPQH
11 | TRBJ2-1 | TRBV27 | ASSLSLNNEQF
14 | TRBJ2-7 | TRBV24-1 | ATSDLGQAVGYEQY
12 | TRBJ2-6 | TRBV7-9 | ASSYTSGANVLT
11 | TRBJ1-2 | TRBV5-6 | ASSLRGGYGYT
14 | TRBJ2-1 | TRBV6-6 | ASSDFSAVSYNEQF
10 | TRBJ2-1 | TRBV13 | ASSLLTDEQF
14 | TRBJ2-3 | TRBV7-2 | ASSLAGGGSSDTQY
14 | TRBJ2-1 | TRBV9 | ASSAPGGPYYNEQF
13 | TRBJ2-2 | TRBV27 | ASSFIRGRTGELF
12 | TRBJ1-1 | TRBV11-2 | ASSLIRGHTEAF
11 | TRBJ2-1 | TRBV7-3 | ASSLPWRNEQF
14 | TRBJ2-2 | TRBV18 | ASSGLAGGQTGELF
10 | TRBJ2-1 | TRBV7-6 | ASSSARDEQF
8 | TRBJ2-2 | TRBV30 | AWSSRELF
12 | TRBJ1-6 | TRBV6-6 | ASTLTGLPSPLH
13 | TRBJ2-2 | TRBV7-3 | ASSLGLAGTGELF
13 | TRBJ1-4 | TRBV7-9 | ASSSLGGLNEKLF
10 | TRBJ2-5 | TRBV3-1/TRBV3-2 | ASSQDLETQY
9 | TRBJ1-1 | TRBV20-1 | SALGPPEAF
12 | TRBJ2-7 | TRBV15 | ATSTEGQGYEQY
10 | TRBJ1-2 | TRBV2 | ASSEGQGGYT
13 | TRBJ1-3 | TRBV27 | ASSYDGSTGNTIY
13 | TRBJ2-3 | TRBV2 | ASSRDFPGADTQY
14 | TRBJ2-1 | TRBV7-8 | ASSLIVSTGVDEQF
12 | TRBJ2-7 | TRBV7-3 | ASSVGTGVYEQY
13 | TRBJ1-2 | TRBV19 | ASSLQTGTGNGYT
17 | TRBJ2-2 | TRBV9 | ASSVEGTSGSGNTGELF
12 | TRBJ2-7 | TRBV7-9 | ASSLSGPTYEQY
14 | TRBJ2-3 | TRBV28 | ASSFQGGNGADTQY
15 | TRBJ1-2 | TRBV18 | ASSPSSIEATNYGYT
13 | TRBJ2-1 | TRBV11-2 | ASSDLQGRIYEQF
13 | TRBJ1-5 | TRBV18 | ASSAGTRFNQPQH
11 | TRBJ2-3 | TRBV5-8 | ASSLEYTDTQY
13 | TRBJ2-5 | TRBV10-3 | AISGGQGAYETQY
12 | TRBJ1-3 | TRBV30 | AWSRGDSGNTIY
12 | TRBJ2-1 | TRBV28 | ASRGGRELNEQF
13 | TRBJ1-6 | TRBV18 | ASSGDRAPNSPLH
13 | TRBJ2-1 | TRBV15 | ATSRVKYSSNEQF
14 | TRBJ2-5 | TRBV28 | ASRGRGSGGFETQY
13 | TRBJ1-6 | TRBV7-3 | ASSLTGQTNSPLH
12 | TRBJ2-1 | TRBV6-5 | ASRTSGAYNEQF
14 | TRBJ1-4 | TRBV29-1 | SVQPLNPGRNEKLF
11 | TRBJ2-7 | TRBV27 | ASSLSVNREQY
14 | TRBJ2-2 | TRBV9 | ASSSRGGGPTGELF
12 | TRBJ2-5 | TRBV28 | ASSQYRDGETQY
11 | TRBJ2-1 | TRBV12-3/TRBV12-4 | ASSSQGSGEQF
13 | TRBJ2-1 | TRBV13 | ASSPLLLADNEQF
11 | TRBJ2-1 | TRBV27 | ASSFLAGAEQF
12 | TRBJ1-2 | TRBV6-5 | ASSPHRGSTGYT
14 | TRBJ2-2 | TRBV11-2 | ASSYSWLAGTGELF
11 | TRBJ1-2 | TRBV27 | ASSFGGRYGYT
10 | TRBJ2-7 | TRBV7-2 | ASSPLNYEQY